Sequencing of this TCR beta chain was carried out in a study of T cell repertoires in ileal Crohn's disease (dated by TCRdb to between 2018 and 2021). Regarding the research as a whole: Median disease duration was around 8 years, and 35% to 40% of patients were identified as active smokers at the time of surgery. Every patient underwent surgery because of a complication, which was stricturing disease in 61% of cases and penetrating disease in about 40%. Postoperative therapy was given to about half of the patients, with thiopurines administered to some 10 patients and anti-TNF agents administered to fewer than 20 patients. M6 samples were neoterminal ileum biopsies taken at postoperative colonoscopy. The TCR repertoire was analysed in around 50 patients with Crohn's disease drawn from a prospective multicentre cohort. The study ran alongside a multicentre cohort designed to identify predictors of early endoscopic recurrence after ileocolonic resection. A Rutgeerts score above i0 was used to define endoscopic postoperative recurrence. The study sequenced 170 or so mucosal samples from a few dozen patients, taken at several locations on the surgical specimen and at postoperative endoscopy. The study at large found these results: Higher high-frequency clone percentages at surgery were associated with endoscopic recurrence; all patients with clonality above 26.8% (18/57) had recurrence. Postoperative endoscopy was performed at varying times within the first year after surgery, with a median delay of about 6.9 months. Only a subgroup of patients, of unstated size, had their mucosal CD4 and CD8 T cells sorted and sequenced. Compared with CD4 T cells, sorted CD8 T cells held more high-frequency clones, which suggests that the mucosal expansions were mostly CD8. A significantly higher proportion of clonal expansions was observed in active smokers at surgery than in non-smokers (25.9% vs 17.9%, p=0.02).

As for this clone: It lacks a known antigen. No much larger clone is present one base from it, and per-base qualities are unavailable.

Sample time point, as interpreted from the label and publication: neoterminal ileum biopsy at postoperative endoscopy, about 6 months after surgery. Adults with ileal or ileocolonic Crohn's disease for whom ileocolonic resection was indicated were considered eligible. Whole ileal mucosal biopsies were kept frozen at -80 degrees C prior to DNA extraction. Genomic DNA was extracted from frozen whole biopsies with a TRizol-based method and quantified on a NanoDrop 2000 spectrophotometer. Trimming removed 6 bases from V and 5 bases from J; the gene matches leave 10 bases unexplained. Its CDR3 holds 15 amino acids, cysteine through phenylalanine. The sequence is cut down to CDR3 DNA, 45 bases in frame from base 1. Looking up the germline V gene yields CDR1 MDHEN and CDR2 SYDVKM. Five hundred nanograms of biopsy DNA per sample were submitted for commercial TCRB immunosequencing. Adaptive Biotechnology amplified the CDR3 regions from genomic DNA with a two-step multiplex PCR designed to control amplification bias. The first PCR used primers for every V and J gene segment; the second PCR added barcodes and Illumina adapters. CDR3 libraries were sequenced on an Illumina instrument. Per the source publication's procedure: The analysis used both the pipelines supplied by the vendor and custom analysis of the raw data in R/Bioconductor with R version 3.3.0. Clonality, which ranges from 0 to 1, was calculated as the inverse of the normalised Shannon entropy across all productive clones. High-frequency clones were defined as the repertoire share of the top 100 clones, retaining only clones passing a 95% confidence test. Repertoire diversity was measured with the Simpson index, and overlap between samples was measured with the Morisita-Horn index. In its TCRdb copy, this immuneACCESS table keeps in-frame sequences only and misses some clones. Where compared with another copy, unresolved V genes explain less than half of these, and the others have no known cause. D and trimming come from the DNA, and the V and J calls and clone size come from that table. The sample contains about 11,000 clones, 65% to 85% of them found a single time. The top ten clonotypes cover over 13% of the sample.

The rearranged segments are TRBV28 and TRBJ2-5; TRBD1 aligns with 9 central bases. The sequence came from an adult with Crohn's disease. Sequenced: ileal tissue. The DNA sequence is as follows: TGTGCCAGCAGCCGGACAGGGGACGTATGGGAGACCCAGTACTTC. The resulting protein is CASSRTGDVWETQYF.